The entry below describes one T cell receptor (beta chain). The antigen is unknown. TCRdb analysed the reads with MiXCR anew, one entry per CDR3 protein. This sample yields approximately 280,000 distinct CDR3 sequences, of which about 20% are seen a single time; about 20% belongs to the top ten. This sample stems from a study of T cell repertoires in cytomegalovirus infection. Study details: It can be stated that public TCR beta signatures indicated CMV infection as well as a matching HLA type.

This TCR was recovered from a human donor in good health (CMV status not recorded). Some clones in this sample may be carry-over from other donors' samples. The specimen comprised cultured PBMCs, sampled from culture after CMV antigen stimulation.

CDR3 protein: CASSHRTAEEAFF. As DNA, the CDR3 is TGTGCCAGCAGCCACCGGACAGCTGAAGAAGCTTTCTTT. V is TRBV4-2 and J is TRBJ1-1; tentative D call: TRBD1 (6 bases). Germline CDR1 LGHNA, CDR2 YNFKEQ. V lost 3 bases to trimming and J lost 8 bases, with 13 bases between them. This CDR3 spans 13 amino acids.